The source of this T cell receptor (beta chain) is a study of blood T cell repertoires in COVID-19 (dated by TCRdb to the early 2020s). About the study as a whole: Samples covering the acute and convalescent phases of COVID-19 were provided by collaborators in the United States, Italy and Spain. The prospective study material was composed of cDNA or gDNA derived from T cells, B-cell-depleted T cells, or PBMCs. Subjects who had been exposed to COVID-19, were actively infected with it, or had recovered from it provided the deeply sampled blood TCRbeta repertoires that made up the dataset. The repertoires were released in a freely available public database meant as a resource for research on the immune response to SARS-CoV-2. The samples were drawn from the first 160 participants of the ongoing ImmuneRACE study and from over a thousand subjects provided by 6 global collaborators. A de-identified subject ID, COVID-19 status, age in years and sex were almost always included in the sample metadata. Where available, HLA class I and class II types were taken from metadata supplied by the sample provider and were not determined by assay-based typing.

The immunoSEQ Assay, a bias-controlled multiplex PCR, was used to amplify TCRbeta CDR3 regions from genomic DNA. In the source study's methods: The number of nucleated cells in each sample was estimated from the amplification of reference gene primers within the assay. Sequence reads were collapsed and filtered to measure the absolute abundance of every unique TCRbeta CDR3 rearrangement. Productive Simpson clonality was computed per sample as the square root of Simpson's diversity index over productive rearrangements. This is the immuneACCESS table as TCRdb keeps it, with only in-frame sequences that have V and J called. A part of the clones is gone; compared with another copy, unresolved V genes explain less than half, and the rest is unexplained. V, J and clone size are those of that table, while D and trimming were read from the DNA. In this sample the table shows about half a million clones, roughly nine tenths of which occur a single time. Clones ranked in the top ten supply roughly 8% of the sample.

Participants in the prospective study were aged about 18 to 90 years, lived in approximately 26 United States geographic areas, and enrolled through a virtual design. To assign participants to cohorts, the prospective study relied on clinical history that participants themselves reported in a screening survey and a study questionnaire. For ImmuneRACE Cohort 3, a participant was defined as recovered based on two consecutive negative NP/OP PCR tests, clearance by a healthcare professional, or resolution of symptoms. Mobile phlebotomists in the prospective study collected whole blood, serum and a nasopharyngeal or oropharyngeal swab from every participant. Additional blood draws and questionnaires over a roughly two-month period could optionally be provided by prospective study participants. Before DNA extraction, blood samples from the prospective study were shipped at room temperature or frozen.

Points on this clone: The clone's antigen remains unknown. The input lacks base qualities; no much larger clone sits a single base away. Other nucleotide sequences in the sample specify the same CDR3.

On the study overall, not on this receptor specifically: The amount of clinical and demographic metadata varied by source and participant and was provided uncurated.

At the junction V is shortened by 0 bases and J by 2 bases; bases outside the gene matches: 3. The germline V gene gives CDR1 as SGDLS and CDR2 as YYNGEE. The CDR3 measures 16 amino acids from cysteine to phenylalanine. The sequence is cut down to CDR3 DNA, 48 bases in frame from base 1. The chain links TRBV9 with TRBJ2-5, with TRBD2 matching 11 junction bases. This receptor was taken from an older woman who had recovered from COVID-19. Sequenced material: PBMCs or T cells enriched from blood (not recorded which). This receptor carries the CDR3 CASSVGSSGGQETQYF. The sequenced DNA is TGTGCCAGCAGCGTAGGCTCTAGCGGGGGGCAAGAGACCCAGTACTTC.